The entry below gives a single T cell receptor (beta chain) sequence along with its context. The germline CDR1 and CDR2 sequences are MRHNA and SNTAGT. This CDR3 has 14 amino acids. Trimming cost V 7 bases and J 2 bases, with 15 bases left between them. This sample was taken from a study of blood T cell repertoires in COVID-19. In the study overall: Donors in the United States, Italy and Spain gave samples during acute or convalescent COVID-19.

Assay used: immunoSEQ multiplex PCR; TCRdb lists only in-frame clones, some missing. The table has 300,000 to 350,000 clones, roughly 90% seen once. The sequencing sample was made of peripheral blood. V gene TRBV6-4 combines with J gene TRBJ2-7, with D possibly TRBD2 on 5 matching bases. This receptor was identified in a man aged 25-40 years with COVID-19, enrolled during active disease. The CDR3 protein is CASMPGSPPYEQYF. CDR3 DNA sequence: TGTGCCAGCATGCCGGGGTCCCCCCCCTACGAGCAGTACTTC.